Described below is a single T cell receptor (beta chain) sequence and its context. Profiling relied on immunoSEQ multiplex PCR, and the TCRdb table lists in-frame clones only, not all of them. The sample comprises about 280,000 clones, 70% to 90% of which are singletons, and almost 9.5% rests with the top ten. This CDR3 is built from 14 residues. Germline V gene sequence: CDR1 MDHEN, CDR2 SYDVKM. V gave up 10 bases and J gave up 3 bases, with 18 bases separating them. This entry comes from a study of blood T cell repertoires in COVID-19. This chain joins TRBV28 and TRBJ1-1, with a weak D call TRBD1 (6 bases). Sequenced input: peripheral blood. This TCR came from a man aged 18 to 29 with active or convalescent COVID-19. The CDR3 DNA reads TGTGCCAACTGGAACAACAGGGAATACACTGAAGCTTTCTTT. This translates into CANWNNREYTEAFF.